Detailed here is one T cell receptor (beta chain). This clonotype was seen ten or more times. The antigen this receptor binds is unknown. Base quality data are lacking; no much larger clone is found one base away. Preparation of the library involved multiplex PCR. For sequencing, an Illumina HiSeq 4000 was employed. To build TCR beta libraries, CDR3 regions were amplified by Arm-PCR using iRepertoire HTBI primers. Gel purification was performed on PCR products prior to sequencing. Processing in the source paper ran as follows. Across samples, roughly 60 TRBV and 13 to 15 TRBJ segments were identified and used for gene usage analysis of CDR3 amino acid clonotypes. COPE and FqMerger were used to merge the filtered high-quality paired reads into contigs. BLAST was used to align contigs to the IMGT TRBV, TRBD and TRBJ reference genes, and CDR3 was defined following IMGT. Clonotypes above 0.1% frequency were classified as highly expanded clones. Shannon entropy served as the measure of repertoire diversity, while the Gini coefficient captured V-J evenness. A clonotype was considered public if more than one individual shared it. Through fastp at Q25 and MiXCR, TCRdb rebuilt clones from the public reads, retaining in-frame beta chains. Each record represents a unique CDR3 protein, reported with the most common genes and DNA among its rows. None of the V and J calls come from the authors' own analysis; TCRdb made them. Across this sample there are some 560,000 distinct CDR3 sequences, with 15% to 20% seen only once. In total, the top ten clones hold 20% to 25% of the sample.

These data come from a study of regulatory T cells in long-lasting Graves disease (dated by TCRdb to about 2021). Concerning the study at large: Antithyroid drugs had been taken for less than 3 months by newly diagnosed Graves' disease patients. This study used TCR sequencing and RNA sequencing of peripheral blood to compare persistent Graves' disease patients against newly diagnosed Graves' disease patients. The study was registered as a clinical trial and conducted in China. TCR sequencing covered 13 persistent and some 20 newly diagnosed Graves' disease patients, about 35 samples in total.

Per the publication, the time point label means: newly diagnosed GD, antithyroid drugs for less than 3 months. For both TCR sequencing and RNA sequencing, RNA was extracted from PBMCs using TRIzol. Graves' disease was diagnosed according to American Thyroid Association guidelines. Patients for the study were recruited at an endocrinology department in Xi'an, China. Each patient gave about 9.1 milliliters of peripheral blood, collected in an EDTA anticoagulant tube. Ficoll Paque Plus density gradient separation was used to isolate PBMCs, and no further T cell sorting was performed. An Agilent 2100 Bioanalyzer and agarose gel were used to check RNA quality, and a NanoDrop 2000 was used to measure RNA concentration. The investigation overall reported the following: Sequencing and analysis were restricted to the TCR beta chain. The authors acknowledged the small sample size as a limitation that may reduce accuracy. The study examined only peripheral blood because the primary lesion, thyroid tissue, could not be accessed. Compared with newly diagnosed patients, persistent Graves' disease patients had lower TCR Shannon entropy and fewer highly expanded clones, which suggests clonal expansion. Persistent patients shared more public clonotypes among themselves (2,741) than newly diagnosed patients did (approximately 870).

The same sample was also studied in work on T cells in Graves' hyperthyroidism and ophthalmopathy. The second study also describes: Stable Graves' hyperthyroidism was defined as no progression to ophthalmopathy during 18 months of follow-up. Hyperthyroidism patients were newly diagnosed, had a disease duration of under 2 months, and were aged 18 to 65 years. Any patient with an uncontrolled infection, another autoimmune disease, pregnancy or lactation was excluded. Clinical symptoms, serum thyroxine and TRAb, thyroid ultrasound, and orbital computed tomography formed the basis for the diagnoses. The TCR CDR3 was subjected to a first round of RT-PCR using the HTBI primer set and the Qiagen OneStep RT-PCR kit. Most expanded thyroid clonotypes (frequency above 0.001) were also found in blood, which suggests that blood repertoires may mirror thyroid immune responses. A model built on a 13 V-J signature distinguished ophthalmopathy from stable hyperthyroidism, reaching 85% to 90% sensitivity and 81.08% specificity in cross-validation and 80%/75% in testing. During validation, the model predicted progression to ophthalmopathy a median of around 6 months ahead of onset, with more than 60% sensitivity and about 75% specificity. A discovery cohort of about 95 patients, roughly 43 with Graves' ophthalmopathy and 57 with stable Graves' hyperthyroidism, was used to find distinguishing TCR V-J signatures. Prospective prediction of ophthalmopathy was tested in an independent validation cohort of about 19 hyperthyroidism patients and around 16 patients who later progressed to ophthalmopathy. The approximately 97 discovery patients were randomly divided into training and test sets at a 7:3 ratio. The study also compared thyroid tissue and blood T-cell repertoires from roughly 6 Graves' hyperthyroidism patients. Once sampling was done, hyperthyroidism patients were given methimazole at a starting dose of 30 mg daily, whereas ophthalmopathy patients were given high-dose intravenous methylprednisolone. Libraries were constructed in a second round of multiplex PCR, after which size selection and purification were carried out. The libraries were sequenced on an Illumina HiSeq2000 using paired-end 100 bp reads. SOAPnuke was used to process the raw data, removing reads that contained adapters or uncalled bases, had a mean Phred below 15, or lacked an exact match to the constant primer or identifier. COPE v1.2.5 was used to merge the high-quality paired reads, and each unique nucleotide sequence was defined as a clonotype. Clonotypes were aligned to IMGT TRBV, TRBD and TRBJ reference segments using MiTCR v1.1. The analysis included only V-J combinations with a frequency above 0.0001, which together covered approximately 99% of the repertoires. The TCS score was defined as F50 (clonal expansion) divided by E x V (chaos), with BLOSUM62-based TCRdist calculated between CDR3 peptides within each V-J. Welch's t-statistics and random forest reduced 514 V-J features to roughly 13, which were used in a naive Bayes classifier (R e1071). Sample size was not statistically predetermined, and blinding of investigators to group allocation was not performed. The paper describes TCR Vbeta CDR3 sequencing of about 140 peripheral blood samples, made up of some 42 ophthalmopathy patients, 70 to 80 hyperthyroidism patients and some 17 progressor patients.

The receptor was derived from a woman aged 35-65 years with Graves disease. Donor details come from another sample of the same person, matched by shared clones. The input for sequencing was peripheral blood mononuclear cells (PBMCs), taken at new diagnosis, from a patient treated with antithyroid drugs.

The CDR3 protein sequence reads: CASLPGGLTGEQFF. In nucleotides, the sequence is TGTGCCAGTTTACCGGGGGGCCTGACCGGTGAGCAGTTCTTC. The rearranged segments are TRBV27 and TRBJ2-1; tentative D gene TRBD2, with 7 bases matching. The CDR3 sequence holds 14 residues, the cysteine and phenylalanine included. The kept DNA is CDR3 alone, 42 bases in frame from the first base. V gives up 9 bases and J gives up 9 bases, and the segment between their germline ends measures 21 bases. For CDR1 and CDR2, the germline V gene (reference sequence) lists MNHEY and SMNVEV.